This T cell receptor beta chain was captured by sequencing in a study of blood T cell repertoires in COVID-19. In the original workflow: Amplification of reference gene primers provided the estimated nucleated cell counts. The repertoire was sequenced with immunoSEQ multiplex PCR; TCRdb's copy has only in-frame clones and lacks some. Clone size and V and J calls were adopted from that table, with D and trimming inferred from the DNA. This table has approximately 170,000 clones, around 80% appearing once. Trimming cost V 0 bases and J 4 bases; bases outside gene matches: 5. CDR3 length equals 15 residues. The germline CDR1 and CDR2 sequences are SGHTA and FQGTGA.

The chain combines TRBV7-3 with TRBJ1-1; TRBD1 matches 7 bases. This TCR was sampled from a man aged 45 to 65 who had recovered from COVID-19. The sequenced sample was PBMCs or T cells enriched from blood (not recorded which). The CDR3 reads CASSLTGGWSTEAFF. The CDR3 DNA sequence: TGTGCCAGCAGCTTAACAGGGGGCTGGAGCACTGAAGCTTTCTTT.